These 10 T cell receptor beta chains were sequenced from one sample in a study of cytomegalovirus exposure and HLA in healthy donors. This table comes from immunoSEQ multiplex PCR, and its TCRdb copy is limited to in-frame clones, with some not included. The sample has 110,000 to 150,000 clones, roughly 93% seen once. The sequencing sample was made of PBMCs. The source of these receptors is a man in his late teens or twenties in good health and CMV-seropositive.

The genes are TRBV14 and TRBJ1-5; no firm D call. V lost 4 bases and J 7 bases, leaving 11 bases between the germline ends. Germline loops: CDR1 SGHDN, CDR2 FVKESK. The CDR3 has 13 residues. CDR3 DNA: TGTGCCAGCAGCCTCGGCAGACAACAGCCCCAGCATTTT. It yields the protein CASSLGRQQPQHF. The full variable domain, with the rest looked up from reference TRBV14 and TRBJ1-5, is EAGVTQFPSHSVIEKGQTVTLRCDPISGHDNLYWYRRVMGKEIKFLLHFVKESKQDESGMPNNRFLAERTGGTYSTLKVQPAELEDSGVYFCASSLGRQQPQHFGDGTRLSIL.

The chain joins TRBV13 to TRBJ2-7; 12 nucleotides agree with TRBD1. Trimming removed 3 bases from V and 7 bases from J; junction bases left unmatched: 10. Germline V CDR1 and CDR2: PRHDT, FYEKMQ (reference sequence). This CDR3 comprises 16 residues. The CDR3 DNA reads as TGTGCCAGCAGCTTTACTCCGGGACAGGGGGCGGGTGAGCAGTACTTC. It specifies CASSFTPGQGAGEQYF.

The V and J genes are TRBV5-1 and TRBJ2-3; D possibly corresponds to TRBD2 (5 bases). Germline assignment: CDR1 SGHRS and CDR2 YFSETQ. V lost 6 bases to trimming and J lost 4 bases, with 15 bases between them. The CDR3 has 14 amino acids. CDR3 in amino acids: CASKEWASSDTQYF. The DNA for the CDR3 is TGCGCCAGCAAGGAGTGGGCTAGCTCAGATACGCAGTATTTT.

The chain has TRBV7-8 and TRBJ2-7, with TRBD2 identical over 7 bases. Germline V gene sequence: CDR1 SGHVS, CDR2 FQNEAQ. The CDR3 sequence is 13 residues long. The trim removed 5 bases at V and 3 bases at J, leaving 4 bases unmatched. CDR3 residues: CASSRREGYEQYF. The CDR3 DNA is TGTGCCAGCAGCCGCAGGGAGGGCTACGAGCAGTACTTC.

This rearrangement joins TRBV11-2 to TRBJ2-5; D remains unclear. CDR3 length: 11 residues. V lost 1 base and J lost 6, with 3 bases in between. Germline CDR1 reads SGHAT; CDR2 reads FQNNGV. CDR3 DNA sequence: TGTGCCAGCAGCTTAGTAAAGACCCAGTACTTC. Its translation: CASSLVKTQYF.

The chain employs TRBV9 and TRBJ2-7; D not resolved. V was pared by 0 bases and J by 0 bases, with 13 bases between. The CDR3 extends over 16 amino acids. Germline loops: CDR1 SGDLS, CDR2 YYNGEE. CDR3 nucleotides: TGTGCCAGCAGCGTAGGAGGCTCCGTATTCTCCTACGAGCAGTACTTC. Residues: CASSVGGSVFSYEQYF. Combining the CDR3 with reference TRBV9 and TRBJ2-7 gives the whole variable domain DSGVTQTPKHLITATGQRVTLRCSPRSGDLSVYWYQQSLDQGLQFLIQYYNGEERAKGNILERFSAQQFPDLHSELNLSSLELGDSALYFCASSVGGSVFSYEQYFGPGTRLTVT.

The chain combines TRBV2 with TRBJ1-1; 7 nucleotides line up with TRBD1. The CDR3 is made up of 13 amino acids. V was clipped by 1 base and J by 11 bases; unmatched bases: 7. Germline CDR1 and CDR2: SNHLY and FYNNEI. The CDR3 reads CASSEEGATHAFF. The CDR3 DNA reads TGTGCCAGCAGTGAAGAGGGGGCCACTCACGCTTTCTTT.

J is TRBJ2-1 and V is TRBV7-9; unclear D gene. CDR3 length equals 15 residues. Looked up from germline, CDR1 is SEHNR and CDR2 is FQNEAQ (reference sequence). The V and J ends lost 3 bases and 5 bases respectively, with 14 bases between them. The CDR3 DNA reads as TGTGCCAGCAGCTTGAGTCAGACAATCAACAATGAGCAGTTCTTC. Translating it yields CASSLSQTINNEQFF.

The chain is built from TRBV9 and TRBJ1-1; TRBD1 might be the D (6 bases). Trimming left V 5 bases short and J 2 bases short, with 10 bases between. Germline V gene data show CDR1 as SGDLS and CDR2 as YYNGEE. CDR3 size: 13 residues. CDR3 loop: CASRTGPNTEAFF. CDR3 sequence (DNA): TGTGCCAGCAGGACAGGCCCCAACACTGAAGCTTTCTTT.

This clone was picked up one time. The chain recombines TRBV12-1 with TRBJ1-1. TRBV12-1 is tagged as a pseudogene. The CDR3 is 12 residues long. For the CDR3, the DNA is TGTGCCAGCAGCTTCCGGAACACTGAAGCTTTCTTT. It is translated as CASSFRNTEAFF.